Ten or more counts support the clone carrying this TCR beta chain. Once RNA had been extracted, it was reverse transcribed into cDNA to act as the sequencing template. TCRdb's copy holds only in-frame clones and misses some; the assay was immunoSEQ multiplex PCR. The data show roughly 200,000 clones, 50% to 60% seen once. The record originates from a study of CD8+ T cells in alopecia areata. In the study overall: Among treated patients, severity was scored by affected scalp area percentage.

As for treatment: oral pan-JAK inhibitor, 5-10 mg twice daily. CDR1 is SGHVS, CDR2 FQNEAQ, per germline. The CDR3 length is 15 residues. Trimming cost V 4 bases and J 1 base, with 13 bases left between them. The sequence was obtained from a human donor with alopecia areata. This sample comprised CD4+ T cells sorted from blood, obtained at week 4, from a patient treated with tofacitinib. This chain links TRBV7-8 with TRBJ1-1; D is possibly TRBD1 (5 bases). CDR3 sequence (DNA): TGTGCCAGCAGCTCACTCATGGGGGGGAACACTGAAGCTTTCTTT. Translation: CASSSLMGGNTEAFF.